This TCR beta chain was documented in a study of ipilimumab plus nivolumab after autologous stem cell transplantation. Study summary: Patients received a median of roughly 5 ipilimumab and 8 nivolumab doses.

The method was immunoSEQ multiplex PCR; TCRdb's version includes in-frame clones alone and lacks a portion of them. The table shows tens of thousands of clones, with approximately 90% occurring only once. From germline, CDR1 is SGHTA and CDR2 FQGNSA. J was trimmed by 7 bases and V by 3 bases; bases with no gene match: 6. The CDR3 covers 14 residues. Sample: PBMCs, taken in a trial of ipilimumab plus nivolumab as post-transplant consolidation. The chain couples TRBV7-2 to TRBJ2-1, with 7 positions matching TRBD1. The clonotype comes from a male donor with multiple myeloma. In DNA form, the CDR3 reads TGTGCCAGCAGCTTCCGGACAGGCGGGAATGAGCAGTTCTTC. Residues: CASSFRTGGNEQFF.